The 27 T cell receptor beta chains given below trace back to one sample, sequenced in a study of T cells after yellow fever vaccination. TCRdb re-analysed the 5' RACE reads in MiXCR, keeping a single row per CDR3 protein. The table has about 350,000 distinct CDR3 sequences, roughly 8.6% seen once. The sequencing used PBMCs, collected around 45 days after the first yellow fever vaccination. These receptor sequences come from a man between 18 and 35 years old who received the YFV17D yellow fever vaccine.

The chain carries TRBV7-9 and TRBJ2-5; D gene unclear. Trimming pared 7 bases from V and 3 bases from J, leaving 6 bases between. The CDR3 is 11 amino acids. The germline CDR1 and CDR2 sequences are SEHNR and FQNEAQ (reference sequence). The CDR3 reads CASTLEETQYF. In DNA, the CDR3 is TGTGCCAGCACCCTGGAAGAGACCCAGTACTTC.

This clonotype occurred many times. V gene TRBV9 combines with J gene TRBJ2-7; 7 bases are a match to TRBD1. V lost 3 bases to trimming and J lost 0 bases; unmatched junction nucleotides: 3. The CDR3 contains 14 residues. CDR1 and CDR2 (germline): SGDLS, YYNGEE. The CDR3 coding sequence is TGTGCCAGCAGCGCTGCAGGGGGCTCCTACGAGCAGTACTTC. It encodes CASSAAGGSYEQYF.

This clonotype was seen a few times. J is TRBJ2-1 and V is TRBV9; TRBD2 matches at 9 bases. CDR1 and CDR2 from the germline V gene are SGDLS and YYNGEE. The CDR3 extends over 16 amino acids. V shed 3 bases and J 4 bases; nucleotides not matched to a gene: 8. CDR3 DNA: TGTGCCAGCAGCGGGAGGACTAGCGATACGTACAATGAGCAGTTCTTC. It codes for CASSGRTSDTYNEQFF.

This clonotype was counted a few times. V usage is TRBV7-9 and J usage is TRBJ1-2, with a tentative D call TRBD1 (5 bases). V was cut by 3 bases and J by 10 bases, with 15 bases left in between. This CDR3 has 13 residues. Germline loops: CDR1 SEHNR, CDR2 FQNEAQ (reference sequence). CDR3 sequence reads: CASSLGPGNLYTF. The CDR3, as DNA: TGTGCCAGCAGCTTGGGGCCGGGGAACCTCTACACCTTC.

This clonotype was seen more than once but under ten times. J is TRBJ2-1 and V is TRBV28; the D is unclear. CDR1 MDHEN and CDR2 SYDVKM come from the germline V gene. Between the trimmed V and J ends, which lost 3 bases and 2 bases, there was a span of 14 bases. The CDR3 covers 16 residues. The CDR3 protein is CASSLSGLYPYNEQFF. The CDR3 bases are TGTGCCAGCAGTTTGTCCGGCTTATACCCCTACAATGAGCAGTTCTTC.

The V and J genes are TRBV19 and TRBJ1-2; D uncertain. V lost 6 bases and J lost 3, with 20 bases in between. The CDR3 contains 16 residues. Germline V gene data show CDR1 as LNHDA and CDR2 as SQIVND (reference sequence). DNA for the CDR3: TGTGCCAGTAGAAACCTGGGAGTCGGTACGGACTATGGCTACACCTTC. Translation: CASRNLGVGTDYGYTF.

The CDR3 region has the DNA TGTGCCAGTAGTAAACAGGGGAAAAACATTCAGTACTTC. Protein product: CASSKQGKNIQYF. This chain links TRBV19 with TRBJ2-4, with 7 bases aligning to TRBD1. The trim removed 4 bases at V and 4 bases at J, leaving 1 base unmatched. Germline values: CDR1 LNHDA, CDR2 SQIVND (reference sequence). The CDR3 is 13 amino acids.

This chain uses TRBV24-1 with TRBJ2-3, with D maybe TRBD1 (6 bases). Germline V gene sequence: CDR1 KGHDR, CDR2 SFDVKD. This CDR3 comprises 14 residues. V lost 4 bases to trimming and J lost 6 bases, with 13 bases between them. CDR3 region: CATSDPTGADTQYF. For the CDR3, the DNA is TGTGCCACCAGTGACCCGACAGGCGCCGATACGCAGTATTTT.

This clonotype was counted many times. The J gene is TRBJ1-5, the V gene TRBV30; no firm D call. The CDR3 covers 14 residues. V lost 4 bases to trimming and J lost 2 bases, with 12 bases between them. The germline CDR1 and CDR2 sequences are GTSNPN and SVGIG (reference sequence). Written as DNA, the CDR3 is TGTGCCTGGACGGAGGGCGCGGGCAATCAGCCCCAGCATTTT. It translates to CAWTEGAGNQPQHF.

This clonotype turned up a few times. Here the CDR3 reads CASSMDREIYEQYV. In DNA form, the CDR3 reads TGTGCCAGCAGTATGGACAGGGAAATTTACGAGCAGTACGTC. The chain couples TRBV28 to TRBJ2-7; 8 bases fit TRBD1. CDR1 MDHEN and CDR2 SYDVKM come from the germline V gene. Trimming took 5 bases from V and 4 from J; bases not matched to a gene: 7. The CDR3 is 14 residues long.

This clonotype was detected a few times. The conserved phenylalanine or tryptophan is not found at the CDR3 terminus, so this likely reflects a read error. This chain uses TRBV12-3 or TRBV12-4 with TRBJ1-3; no clear D. CDR3 length: 13 residues. V was pared by 2 bases and J by 0 bases, with 2 bases between. As DNA, the CDR3 is TGTGCCAGCAGTTTACGCTCTGGAAACACCATATATATT. Its translation is CASSLRSGNTIYI.

The sample holds a few counts of this clonotype. V is TRBV19 and J is TRBJ1-6; tentatively, D is TRBD1 (6 bases). V was trimmed by 5 bases and J by 8 bases, leaving 16 bases between them. There are 15 residues in the CDR3. Germline CDR1 is LNHDA and CDR2 is SQIVND (reference sequence). The CDR3 DNA follows: TGTGCCAGTAGTGCTTCGACAGGCGGATATTCACCCCTCCACTTT. It encodes CASSASTGGYSPLHF.

For the CDR3, the DNA is TGTGCCAGCAGCCACAGGGATGGGTCACCCCTCCACTTT. It codes for CASSHRDGSPLHF. The chain is built from TRBV12-3 or TRBV12-4 and TRBJ1-6, with a possible D match to TRBD1 (6 bases). The CDR3 loop spans 13 amino acids. Trimming removed 6 bases at V and 10 bases at J, with 13 bases between.

This chain joins TRBV5-1 and TRBJ2-1; D unresolved. Germline V gene data show CDR1 as SGHRS and CDR2 as YFSETQ. The CDR3 is made up of 12 amino acids. V was pared by 4 bases and J by 9 bases, with 11 bases between. The CDR3 nucleotides read TGCGCCAGCAGCGTATCCTGGGGTGAGCAGTTCTTC. Amino acids: CASSVSWGEQFF.

There are a few counts of this clonotype. The chain carries TRBV18 and TRBJ2-3, with D unresolved. The CDR3 length is 15 residues. V lost 4 bases to trimming and J lost 1 base, with 12 bases between them. In germline, CDR1 is KGHSH, CDR2 LQKENI. The CDR3 loop reads CASSLDLGRTDTQYF. The CDR3 DNA reads TGTGCCAGCTCACTCGATTTAGGGCGCACAGATACGCAGTATTTT.

This clonotype has ten or more counts. This chain joins TRBV15 and TRBJ2-7; 10 nucleotides agree with TRBD1. Trimming took 1 base from V and 2 from J; bases not matched to a gene: 5. The CDR3 length is 16 residues. Germline lookup yields CDR1 LNHNV and CDR2 YYDKDF (reference sequence). This CDR3 reads CATSRGSGTGAYEQYF. The DNA for the CDR3 is TGTGCCACCAGCAGAGGGTCCGGGACAGGGGCCTACGAGCAGTACTTC.

The chain is built from TRBV7-2 and TRBJ2-4; maybe TRBD2 (6 bases). Germline V gives CDR1 SGHTA, CDR2 FQGNSA. The CDR3 has 14 residues. The V end was cut by 4 bases, the J end by 7 bases, with 14 bases between. For the CDR3, the DNA is TGTGCCAGCAGCTCCACCCTCGGAGGGAACATTCAGTACTTC. Translation: CASSSTLGGNIQYF.

There are a few counts of this clonotype. The chain is built from TRBV5-1 and TRBJ2-5, with unresolved D. This CDR3 contains 15 residues. Per the germline V gene, CDR1 is SGHRS and CDR2 is YFSETQ. V lost 4 bases to trimming and J lost 4 bases, with 17 bases between them. CDR3 loop: CASSEQSAQPETQYF. The CDR3 bases are TGCGCCAGCAGCGAGCAGTCGGCGCAGCCAGAGACCCAGTACTTC.

Regarding this clonotype: It may be a read error: a sequence one base away is much more abundant. This CDR3 is CASILRVSQPQHF. The CDR3 DNA follows: TGTGCCAGCATCTTAAGGGTCAGTCAGCCCCAGCATTTT. This sequence joins TRBV7-8 and TRBJ1-5; D unresolved. Germline V gives CDR1 SGHVS, CDR2 FQNEAQ. There are 13 residues in the CDR3. Combining the CDR3 with reference TRBV7-8 and TRBJ1-5 gives the whole variable domain GAGVSQSPRYKVAKRGQDVALRCDPISGHVSLFWYQQALGQGPEFLTYFQNEAQLDKSGLPSDRFFAERPEGSVSTLKIQRTQQEDSAVYLCASILRVSQPQHFGDGTRLSIL.

The chain joins TRBV5-6 to TRBJ2-2, with D perhaps TRBD1 (5 bases). The CDR3 covers 15 residues. Germline CDR1 is SGHDT and CDR2 is YYEEEE. Between the trimmed V and J ends, which lost 0 bases and 3 bases, there was a span of 9 bases. CDR3 sequence reads: CASSLDRLYTGELFF. CDR3 coding DNA: TGTGCCAGCAGCTTGGACAGGCTATACACCGGGGAGCTGTTTTTT.

The V gene is TRBV12-3 or TRBV12-4, the J gene TRBJ2-7; TRBD2 matches 11 bases. Trimming removed 6 bases from V and 4 bases from J; junction bases left unmatched: 17. The CDR3 length is 18 residues. CDR3 amino acids: CASSPTYGVLAGGYEQYF. CDR3 bases: TGTGCCAGCAGCCCCACCTATGGCGTTCTAGCGGGGGGTTACGAGCAGTACTTC.

J is TRBJ1-6 and V is TRBV7-2; D perhaps matches TRBD1 (6 bases). Germline values: CDR1 SGHTA, CDR2 FQGNSA. The CDR3 contains 13 residues. V was cut by 6 bases and J by 10 bases, with 13 bases left in between. The CDR3 here is CASRSTGYSPLHF. For the CDR3, the DNA is TGTGCCAGCAGATCTACAGGGTACTCACCCCTCCACTTT.

This chain connects TRBV4-1 to TRBJ1-5, with 7 nucleotides matching TRBD1. This CDR3 region has 17 residues. V was pared by 4 bases and J by 0 bases, with 9 bases of the junction left unmatched. CDR1 and CDR2 (germline): MGHRA, YSYEKL. The DNA of the CDR3 is TGCGCCAGCAGCCTCGGGACAGAATTGCATAGCAATCAGCCCCAGCATTTT. This gives the protein CASSLGTELHSNQPQHF.

This clonotype was counted a few times. The V call is TRBV28, the J call TRBJ1-1, with D possibly being TRBD1 (6 bases). The V end was cut by 8 bases, the J end by 3 bases, with 13 bases between. CDR3 size: 13 residues. Germline values: CDR1 MDHEN, CDR2 SYDVKM. CDR3 in amino acids: CASETGPYTEAFF. CDR3 DNA sequence: TGTGCCAGCGAAACAGGGCCTTACACTGAAGCTTTCTTT.

The chain is built from TRBV27 and TRBJ2-3; D is undetermined. V was pared by 2 bases and J by 0 bases, with 24 bases between. The CDR3 covers 20 residues. Per the germline V gene, CDR1 is MNHEY and CDR2 is SMNVEV (reference sequence). The CDR3 DNA follows: TGTGCCAGCAGTTTAGGGCCCTTACCCATACTCCGTTCTAGCACAGATACGCAGTATTTT. Its protein is CASSLGPLPILRSSTDTQYF.

The J gene is TRBJ2-1, the V gene TRBV5-1; 10 nucleotides agree with TRBD2. CDR1 and CDR2 from the germline V gene are SGHRS and YFSETQ. The CDR3 extends over 15 amino acids. Germline trimming cut 2 bases from V and 10 bases from J; bases unmatched to any gene: 9. The CDR3 here is CASSLRTSGRGEQFF. CDR3 DNA sequence: TGCGCCAGCAGCTTAAGGACTAGCGGTCGAGGCGAGCAGTTCTTC. The full variable domain, its missing parts supplied by reference TRBV5-1 and TRBJ2-1, is KAGVTQTPRYLIKTRGQQVTLSCSPISGHRSVSWYQQTPGQGLQFLFEYFSETQRNKGNFPGRFSGRQFSNSRSEMNVSTLELGDSALYLCASSLRTSGRGEQFFGPGTRLTVL.

Only a few counts were recorded for this clonotype. The V gene is TRBV5-6, the J gene TRBJ2-7; 9 bases match TRBD2. In germline, CDR1 is SGHDT, CDR2 YYEEEE. The CDR3 extends over 16 amino acids. V lost 4 bases to trimming and J lost 1 base; unmatched junction nucleotides: 9. CDR3 sequence reads: CASSTPGLAHSYEQYF. Written as DNA, the CDR3 is TGTGCCAGCAGCACTCCGGGACTAGCACATTCCTACGAGCAGTACTTC.